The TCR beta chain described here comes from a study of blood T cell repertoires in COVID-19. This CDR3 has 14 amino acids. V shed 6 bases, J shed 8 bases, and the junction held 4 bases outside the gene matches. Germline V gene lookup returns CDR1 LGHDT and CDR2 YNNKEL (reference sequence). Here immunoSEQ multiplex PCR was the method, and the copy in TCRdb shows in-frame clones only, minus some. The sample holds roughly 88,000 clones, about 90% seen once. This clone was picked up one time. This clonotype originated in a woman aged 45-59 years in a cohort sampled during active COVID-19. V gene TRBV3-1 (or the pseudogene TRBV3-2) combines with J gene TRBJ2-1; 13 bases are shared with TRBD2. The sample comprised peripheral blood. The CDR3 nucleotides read TGTGCCAGCAGATCGACTAGCGGGAGGTATGAGCAGTTCTTC. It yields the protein CASRSTSGRYEQFF.